Described below is a single TCR beta chain sequence and its context. The CDR3 consists of 14 residues. Trimming removed 3 bases at V and 2 bases at J, with 9 bases between. CDR1 and CDR2 from the germline V gene are SGDLS and YYNGEE. This sample was taken from a study of technical replicates of blood from a handful of donors. TCRdb's table, derived via immunoSEQ multiplex PCR, lists solely in-frame clones and lacks some. The sample lists 75,000 to 85,000 clones, roughly four fifths occurring once. Sequencing was performed on PBMCs. The sequence derives from a human donor in good health. Some clones in this sample may be carry-over from other donors' samples. This chain joins TRBV9 and TRBJ2-1, with D uncertain. The CDR3 reads CASSAYSAYNEQFF. DNA of the CDR3: TGTGCCAGCAGCGCCTACTCCGCCTACAATGAGCAGTTCTTC.